The T cell receptor beta chain under discussion was sequenced for a study of liver allograft versus peripheral blood T cells. Study context: Repertoires of T cell receptors in transplanted livers were compared with recipients' peripheral blood repertoires.

Overall study results and limits: Peripheral blood T cell receptor repertoires reportedly differed from those found within liver allografts.

Germline CDR1 KGHSH, CDR2 LQKENI. With 3 bases removed from V and 7 bases from J, the gap between germline ends came to 10 bases. The CDR3 totals 13 residues. This clonotype was detected many times. Antigen unknown. From the reads, TCRdb called clonotypes with MiXCR, one entry per CDR3 protein. Seen here are about 15,000 distinct CDR3 sequences, 20% observed once, and the top ten hold 5.8%. The chain has TRBV18 and TRBJ1-3; no firm D call. The receptor was derived from a human patient who had a liver transplant. A subset of T cells may come from the graft donor. The CDR3 reads CASSPASRNTIYF. CDR3 DNA sequence: TGTGCCAGCTCACCGGCAAGCAGGAACACCATATATTTT.